One sample yielded the 11 T cell receptor beta chains listed below, sequenced in a study of graft-versus-host responses after intestinal transplantation. The antigens for these receptors are not known. Assay: immunoSEQ multiplex PCR; the TCRdb copy retains only in-frame clones and omits some. The sample contains 89,000 or so clones, approximately 82% of which appear only once. Sample: unstimulated CD4+ T cells sorted from spleen or lymph node cells, taken before intestinal transplant. Every receptor here comes from a human donor who received an intestinal transplant.

This chain connects TRBV28 to TRBJ1-1, with no clear D. In germline, CDR1 is MDHEN, CDR2 SYDVKM. Trimming pared 6 bases from V and 4 bases from J, leaving 15 bases between. This CDR3 region has 14 residues. Written as DNA, the CDR3 is TGTGCCAGCAGCCCCCCCGGGGTGAGCACTGAAGCTTTCTTT. Translated: CASSPPGVSTEAFF.

The genes are TRBV2 and TRBJ2-2, with 7 bases fitting TRBD1. This CDR3 has 16 amino acids. Germline V gene lookup returns CDR1 SNHLY and CDR2 FYNNEI. V shed 2 bases, J shed 0 bases, and the junction held 3 bases outside the gene matches. The chain's CDR3 is CASSERGPTNTGELFF. CDR3 DNA sequence: TGTGCCAGCAGTGAAAGGGGGCCTACGAACACCGGGGAGCTGTTTTTT.

The chain carries TRBV6-5 and TRBJ2-7; 14 bases agree with TRBD2. V dropped 6 bases and J dropped 6; count of bases not matched to a gene: 7. The germline V gene has CDR1 MNHEY and CDR2 SVGAGI. CDR3 length: 15 residues. The CDR3 sequence is CASRTGLAGVGEQYF. CDR3 sequence (DNA): TGTGCCAGCAGAACGGGACTAGCGGGAGTGGGCGAGCAGTACTTC.

This chain uses TRBV5-8 with TRBJ2-1; D is uncertain. The length of the CDR3 is 15 residues. From germline, CDR1 is SGHTS and CDR2 YDEGEE. V was cut by 3 bases and J by 0 bases, with 10 bases left in between. CDR3 nucleotide sequence: TGTGCCAGCAGCTCCCTGACGGGCTCCTACAATGAGCAGTTCTTC. Its protein is CASSSLTGSYNEQFF.

The rearrangement joins TRBV19 to TRBJ1-2; TRBD1 agrees at 10 bases. CDR3 length: 14 amino acids. The germline V gene has CDR1 LNHDA and CDR2 SQIVND (reference sequence). V trimming: 6 bases; J trimming: 4 bases; junction bases outside the gene matches: 5. DNA for the CDR3: TGTGCCAGTAGCCGGACAGGGGGACTCTATGGCTACACCTTC. Its translation: CASSRTGGLYGYTF.

The CDR3 nucleotides are TGTGCCAGCAGCTTGGCTGACGGGAGGGACACCGGGGAGCTGTTTTTT. This sequence encodes CASSLADGRDTGELFF. The gene calls are TRBV7-3 and TRBJ2-2; 8 bases align to TRBD2. The CDR3 covers 16 residues. V was clipped by 3 bases and J by 3 bases; unmatched bases: 6. Germline lookup yields CDR1 SGHTA and CDR2 FQGTGA.

This sequence joins TRBV18 and TRBJ1-1, with D hard to call. Germline V lookup: CDR1 KGHSH, CDR2 LQKENI. V lost 4 bases, J lost 7 bases, and 13 bases lay in between. This CDR3 region has 13 residues. CDR3 residues: CASSLRHGSEAFF. Written as DNA, the CDR3 is TGTGCCAGCTCACTCCGACACGGTAGTGAAGCTTTCTTT.

This clone was detected only once. The rearrangement uses TRBV5-1 and TRBJ1-2, with D possibly matching TRBD1 (5 bases). Germline lookup yields CDR1 SGHRS and CDR2 YFSETQ. Trimming left V 2 bases short and J 8 bases short, with 13 bases between. CDR3 length equals 13 residues. The CDR3 loop reads CASSLRANRGYTF. The DNA of the CDR3 is TGCGCCAGCAGCTTAAGGGCCAACAGGGGCTACACCTTC.

This clone was observed a few times. The rearrangement links TRBV19 to TRBJ2-5, with D possibly TRBD1 on 5 matching bases. The length of the CDR3 is 14 residues. Germline loops: CDR1 LNHDA, CDR2 SQIVND (reference sequence). V was trimmed by 3 bases and J by 6 bases, leaving 14 bases between them. The CDR3: CASSIQGPLKTQYF. The CDR3 DNA sequence: TGTGCCAGTAGTATCCAGGGTCCGTTGAAGACCCAGTACTTC.

This clone was detected a few times. The chain is built from TRBV6-5 and TRBJ1-1; D is unclear. CDR1 MNHEY and CDR2 SVGAGI come from the germline V gene. Trimming stripped 0 bases from V and 1 base from J, with 9 bases between. The CDR3 covers 15 residues. The CDR3 DNA reads TGTGCCAGCAGTTACTCCGAGGGAAGGAACACTGAAGCTTTCTTT. Its protein is CASSYSEGRNTEAFF.

The V gene is TRBV7-3, the J gene TRBJ2-1; TRBD2 aligns across 9 bases. V lost 1 base to trimming and J lost 5 bases; unmatched junction nucleotides: 3. Germline V CDR1 and CDR2: SGHTA, FQGTGA. CDR3 length: 15 amino acids. This chain's CDR3 is CASSLMLAGNNEQFF. Written as DNA, the CDR3 is TGTGCCAGCAGCTTAATGCTAGCGGGGAACAATGAGCAGTTCTTC.